Detailed here is one T cell receptor (beta chain). No antigen is known for it. This entry belongs to a study of PD-1 blockade in classical Hodgkin lymphoma. Study details: It was nivolumab at 3 mg/kg, given intravenously every 2 weeks, that patients received. General study points: Compared with baseline, CD4+ but not CD8+ TCR diversity had risen significantly by C4D1. Diversity similar to that of newly diagnosed patients was seen at baseline in complete responders.

Sequencing used immunoSEQ multiplex PCR; TCRdb keeps in-frame clones, though not all of them. The sample shows 99,000 or so clones, approximately 90% of them seen only once. Sample time point: cycle 4 day 1 (C4D1), after more than 5 weeks of nivolumab. All patients relapsed after autologous stem cell transplantation, and brentuximab vedotin exposure varied. The germline V gene encodes CDR1 SGHDT and CDR2 YYEEEE. This CDR3 contains 15 residues. V was trimmed by 0 bases and J by 3 bases, leaving 13 bases between them. The clonotype comes from a human donor with classical Hodgkin lymphoma. This specimen was peripheral blood mononuclear cells (PBMCs), taken before the fourth cycle of nivolumab. The chain combines TRBV5-6 with TRBJ2-7, with a weak D call TRBD2 (5 bases). The CDR3 is CASSLGAALGYEQYF. CDR3 in DNA: TGTGCCAGCAGCTTGGGAGCGGCCTTGGGCTACGAGCAGTACTTC.